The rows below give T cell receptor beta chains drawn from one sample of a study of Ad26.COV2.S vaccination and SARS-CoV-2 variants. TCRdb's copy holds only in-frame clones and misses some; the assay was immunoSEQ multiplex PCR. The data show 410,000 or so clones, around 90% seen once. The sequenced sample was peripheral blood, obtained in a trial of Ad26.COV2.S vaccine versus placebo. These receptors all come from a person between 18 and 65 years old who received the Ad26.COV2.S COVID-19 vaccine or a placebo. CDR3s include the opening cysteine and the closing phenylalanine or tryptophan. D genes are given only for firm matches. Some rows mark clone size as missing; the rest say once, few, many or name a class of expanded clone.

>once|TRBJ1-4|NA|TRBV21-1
TGTGCCAGCAGCAAAGCGGTTCACAGGGTAGGTTGGGAAAAACTGTTTTTT
CASSKAVHRVGWEKLFF
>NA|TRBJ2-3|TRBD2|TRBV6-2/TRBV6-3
TGTGCCAGCAGTTCGCTCCCCGGGCGGGAGGATACAGATACGCAGTATTTT
CASSSLPGREDTDTQYF
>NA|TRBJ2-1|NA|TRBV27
TGTGCCAGCAGTTTGTTCACCTACAATGAGCAGTTCTTC
CASSLFTYNEQFF
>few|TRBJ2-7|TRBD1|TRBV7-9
TGTGCCAGCAGCTTAGGGGCAGGGGGTCACGAGCAGTACTTC
CASSLGAGGHEQYF
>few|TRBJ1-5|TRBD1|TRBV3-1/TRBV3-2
TGTGCCAGCAGCCAAGGTTCAGGGGGCGATCAGCCCCAGCATTTT
CASSQGSGGDQPQHF
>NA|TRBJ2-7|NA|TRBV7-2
TGTGCCAGCAGCTTAGACAGGGTATCCTACGAGCAGTACTTC
CASSLDRVSYEQYF
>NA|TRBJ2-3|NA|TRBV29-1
TGCAGCGTTAATCTAATCTTACAAAACACAGATACGCAGTATTTT
CSVNLILQNTDTQYF
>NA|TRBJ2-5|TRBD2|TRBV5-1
TGCGCCAGCAGCTTGTTGGCAGGGACTAGCATTGAGACCCAGTACTTC
CASSLLAGTSIETQYF
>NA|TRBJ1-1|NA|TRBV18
TGTGCCAGCTCACCACCCTCGGTCCAGAACACTGAAGCTTTCTTT
CASSPPSVQNTEAFF
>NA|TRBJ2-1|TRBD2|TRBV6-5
TGTGCCAGCAGAGTCGGACTAGCGGACGACAATGAGCAGTTCTTC
CASRVGLADDNEQFF
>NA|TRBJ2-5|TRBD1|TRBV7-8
TGTGCCAGCACCAGGGGGCCGTGGGAGACCCAGTACTTC
CASTRGPWETQYF
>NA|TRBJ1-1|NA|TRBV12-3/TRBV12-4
TGTGCCAGCAGGGACAGCAAAGGTACTGAAGCTTTCTTT
CASRDSKGTEAFF
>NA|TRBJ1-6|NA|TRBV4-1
TGCGCCAGCAGCCCCTCAAGTTCACTAAGTGTCTATTCACCCCTCCACTTT
CASSPSSSLSVYSPLHF
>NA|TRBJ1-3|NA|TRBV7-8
TGTGCCAGCAGCTTAGGAGGGAACGGAAACACCATATATTTT
CASSLGGNGNTIYF
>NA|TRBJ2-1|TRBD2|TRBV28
TGTGCCAGCAGTTCACGGCTAGCGGGAGGCGTTCGGGACAATGAGCAGTTCTTC
CASSSRLAGGVRDNEQFF
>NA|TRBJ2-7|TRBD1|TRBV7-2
TGTGCCAGCAGCCCGACCGGGGACAGGTCCTACGAGCAGTACTTC
CASSPTGDRSYEQYF
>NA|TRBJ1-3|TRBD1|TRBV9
TGTGCCAGCAGCCCTACGACAGGGGGAAACACCATATATTTT
CASSPTTGGNTIYF
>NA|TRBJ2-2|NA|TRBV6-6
TGTGCCAGCAGCCCGGGACATACGAACACCGGGGAGCTGTTTTTT
CASSPGHTNTGELFF
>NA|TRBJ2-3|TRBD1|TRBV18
TGTGCCAGCTCACCTCCAGGGGGTTTAGATACGCAGTATTTT
CASSPPGGLDTQYF
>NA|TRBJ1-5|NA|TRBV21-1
TGTGCCAGCAGCAAAGAGGTTGACTATAGCAATCAGCCCCAGCATTTT
CASSKEVDYSNQPQHF
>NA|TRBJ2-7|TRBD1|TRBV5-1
TGCGCCAGCAGCGTCGGACAGGACTACGAGCAGTACTTC
CASSVGQDYEQYF
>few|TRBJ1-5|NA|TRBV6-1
TGTGCCAGCAGTGAAAGGAATCAGCCCCAGCATTTT
CASSERNQPQHF
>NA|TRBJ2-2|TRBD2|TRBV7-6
TGTGCCAGCAGCTTAGTCGTAGCGGGGAACACCGGGGAGCTGTTTTTT
CASSLVVAGNTGELFF
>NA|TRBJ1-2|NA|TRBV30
TGTGCCTGGGTGGGCCCAAGCTCGGACGTATCCCTTTATGGCTACACCTTC
CAWVGPSSDVSLYGYTF
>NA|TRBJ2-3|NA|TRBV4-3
TGCGCCAGCAGCCAAGAAAAGCGGCCCTCAGATACGCAGTATTTT
CASSQEKRPSDTQYF
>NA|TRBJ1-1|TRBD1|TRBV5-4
TGTGCCAGTAGCAGGGGGCGATCCAACTTGAACACTGAAGCTTTCTTT
CASSRGRSNLNTEAFF
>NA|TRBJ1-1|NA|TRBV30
TGTGCCTGGAGTGCGGGGGCCATGAACACTGAAGCTTTCTTT
CAWSAGAMNTEAFF
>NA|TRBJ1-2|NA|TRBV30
TGTGCCTGGAGTGTTTCAGGTCTGGGGCCGAACTATGGCTACACCTTC
CAWSVSGLGPNYGYTF
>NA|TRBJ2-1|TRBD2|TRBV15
TGTGCCACCAGCAGTCCCCCTGGACTAGCGGGAGTAAATGAGCAGTTCTTC
CATSSPPGLAGVNEQFF
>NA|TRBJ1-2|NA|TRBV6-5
TGTGCCAGCAGTTACACTTTAGGGGGGAACTATGGCTACACCTTC
CASSYTLGGNYGYTF
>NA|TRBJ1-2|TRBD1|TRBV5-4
TGTGCCAGCAGCTTGGGAGCCGGACAGGGGGACTCTGGCTACACCTTC
CASSLGAGQGDSGYTF
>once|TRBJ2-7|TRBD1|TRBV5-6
TGTGCCAGCAGCTCGACGACAGGGGAGGTGCAGTACTTC
CASSSTTGEVQYF
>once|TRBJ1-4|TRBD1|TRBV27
TGTGCCAGCAGTTTCACCTACAGGGGAACTAATGAAAAACTGTTTTTT
CASSFTYRGTNEKLFF
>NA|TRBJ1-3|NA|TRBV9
TGTGCCAGCAGCGTCAGCTCTGGAAACACCATATATTTT
CASSVSSGNTIYF
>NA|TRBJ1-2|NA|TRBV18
TGTGCCAGCTCACCAGAGGGGAGCTATGGCTACACCTTC
CASSPEGSYGYTF
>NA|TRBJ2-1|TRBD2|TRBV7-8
TGTGCCAGCAGCTCCTCTAGCGGACGCTCCTACAATGAGCAGTTCTTC
CASSSSSGRSYNEQFF
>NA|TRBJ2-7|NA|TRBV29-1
TGCAGCGTTTCGGGGGACTCCTCCTACGAGCAGTACTTC
CSVSGDSSYEQYF
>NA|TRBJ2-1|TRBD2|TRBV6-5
TGTGCCAGCAGTTACTCGATTGCGGGAGGGAACAATGAGCAGTTCTTC
CASSYSIAGGNNEQFF
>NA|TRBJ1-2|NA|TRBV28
TGTGCCAGCAGAGGACAGAATCCCTATGGCTACACCTTC
CASRGQNPYGYTF
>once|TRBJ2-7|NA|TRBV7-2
TGTGCCAGCACCCTAGGAGGAGAGCAGTACTTC
CASTLGGEQYF
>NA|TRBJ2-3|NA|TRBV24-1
TGTGCCACCAGTGAAGGCGGTAGTGGCACAGATACGCAGTATTTT
CATSEGGSGTDTQYF
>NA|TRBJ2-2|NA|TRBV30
TGTGCCTGGAGTGTACTGGGTCCCGGGGAGCTGTTTTTT
CAWSVLGPGELFF
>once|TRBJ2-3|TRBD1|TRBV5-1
TGCGCCAGCAGCTCCAACCCCCCGGGACAGTCGAGCACAGATACGCAGTATTTT
CASSSNPPGQSSTDTQYF
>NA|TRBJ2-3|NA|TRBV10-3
TGTGCCATCAGCGGGGACGGAGGATTCACAGATACGCAGTATTTT
CAISGDGGFTDTQYF
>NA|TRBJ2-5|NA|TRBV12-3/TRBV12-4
TGTGCCAGCAGTTTATGGGGGCAAGAGACCCAGTACTTC
CASSLWGQETQYF
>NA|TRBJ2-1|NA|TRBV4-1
TGCGCCAGCAGCCTTGGGCATCCCTTGTCCCCCTCCTACAATGAGCAGTTCTTC
CASSLGHPLSPSYNEQFF
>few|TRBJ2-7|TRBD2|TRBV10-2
TGCGCCAGCAGTGAGTGGGTAGCGGGAGTGGACGAGCAGTACTTC
CASSEWVAGVDEQYF